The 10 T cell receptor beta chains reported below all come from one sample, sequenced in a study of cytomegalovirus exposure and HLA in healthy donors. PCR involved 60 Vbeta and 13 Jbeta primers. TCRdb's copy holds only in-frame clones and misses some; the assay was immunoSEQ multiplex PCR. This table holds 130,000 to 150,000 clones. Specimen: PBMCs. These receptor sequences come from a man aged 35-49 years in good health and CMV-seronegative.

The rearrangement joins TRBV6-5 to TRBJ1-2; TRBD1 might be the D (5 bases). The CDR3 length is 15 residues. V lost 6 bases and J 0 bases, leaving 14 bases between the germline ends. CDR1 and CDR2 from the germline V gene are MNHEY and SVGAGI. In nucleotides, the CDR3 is TGTGCCAGCAGCCCAGACAGTTATGCTAACTATGGCTACACCTTC. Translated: CASSPDSYANYGYTF.

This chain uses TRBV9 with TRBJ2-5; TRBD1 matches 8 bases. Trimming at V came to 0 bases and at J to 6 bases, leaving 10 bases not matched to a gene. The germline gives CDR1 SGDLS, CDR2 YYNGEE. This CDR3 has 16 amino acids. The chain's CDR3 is CASSVATAGGAQTQYF. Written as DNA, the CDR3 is TGTGCCAGCAGCGTAGCTACGGCAGGGGGCGCACAGACCCAGTACTTC.

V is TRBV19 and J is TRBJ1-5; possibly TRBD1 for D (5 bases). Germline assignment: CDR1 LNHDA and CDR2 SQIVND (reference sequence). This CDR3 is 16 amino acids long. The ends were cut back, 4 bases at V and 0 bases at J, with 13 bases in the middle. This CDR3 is CASSRTPGISNQPQHF. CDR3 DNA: TGTGCCAGTAGTAGAACCCCAGGGATTAGCAATCAGCCCCAGCATTTT.

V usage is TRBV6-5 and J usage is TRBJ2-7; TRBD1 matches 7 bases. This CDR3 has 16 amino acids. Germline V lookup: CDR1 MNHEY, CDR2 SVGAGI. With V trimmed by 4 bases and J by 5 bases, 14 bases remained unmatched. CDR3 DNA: TGTGCCAGCAGTTCGACAGGGATAGGGGTTGGTCACGAGCAGTACTTC. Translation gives CASSSTGIGVGHEQYF.

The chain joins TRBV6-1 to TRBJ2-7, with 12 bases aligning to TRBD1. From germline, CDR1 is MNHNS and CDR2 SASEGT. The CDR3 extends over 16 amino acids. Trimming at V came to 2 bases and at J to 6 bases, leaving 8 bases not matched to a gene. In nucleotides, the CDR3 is TGTGCCAGCAGTGAAATGGTAGGGACAGGGGGCGCCGAGCAGTACTTC. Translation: CASSEMVGTGGAEQYF.

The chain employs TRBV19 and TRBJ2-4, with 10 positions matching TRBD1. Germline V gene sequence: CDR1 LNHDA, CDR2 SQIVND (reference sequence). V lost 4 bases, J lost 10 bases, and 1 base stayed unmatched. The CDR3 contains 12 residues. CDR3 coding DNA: TGTGCCAGTAGTAGGACAGGGGGTATTCAGTACTTC. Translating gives CASSRTGGIQYF.

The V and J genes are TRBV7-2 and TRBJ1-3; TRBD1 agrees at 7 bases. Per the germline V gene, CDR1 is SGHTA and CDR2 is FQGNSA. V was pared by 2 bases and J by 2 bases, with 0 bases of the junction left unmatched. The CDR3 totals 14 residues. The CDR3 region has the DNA TGTGCCAGCAGCTTACAGGGGGCTGGAAACACCATATATTTT. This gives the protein CASSLQGAGNTIYF.

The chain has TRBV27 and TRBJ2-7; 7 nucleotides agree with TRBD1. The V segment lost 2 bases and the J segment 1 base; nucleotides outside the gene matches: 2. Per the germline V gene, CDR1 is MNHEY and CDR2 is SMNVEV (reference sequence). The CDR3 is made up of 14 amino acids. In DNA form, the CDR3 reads TGTGCCAGCAGTTTAGAGGGGGCTTCCTACGAGCAGTACTTC. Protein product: CASSLEGASYEQYF.

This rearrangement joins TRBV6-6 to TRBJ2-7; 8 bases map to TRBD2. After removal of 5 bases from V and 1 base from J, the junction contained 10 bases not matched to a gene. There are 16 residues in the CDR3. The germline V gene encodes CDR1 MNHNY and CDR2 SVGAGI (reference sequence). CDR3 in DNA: TGTGCCAGCAGTCTCCTGGGAGCGGGAGATTCCTACGAGCAGTACTTC. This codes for CASSLLGAGDSYEQYF.

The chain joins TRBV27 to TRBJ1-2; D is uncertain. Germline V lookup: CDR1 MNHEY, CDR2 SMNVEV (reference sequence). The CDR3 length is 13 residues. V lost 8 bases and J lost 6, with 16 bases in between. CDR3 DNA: TGTGCCAGCCGGCCTGGCTCGAGGGATGGCTACACCTTC. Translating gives CASRPGSRDGYTF.